This T cell receptor beta chain was documented in a study of Ad26.COV2.S vaccination and SARS-CoV-2 variants. The repertoire was sequenced with immunoSEQ multiplex PCR; TCRdb's copy has only in-frame clones and lacks some. The sample includes around 400,000 clones, 80% to 95% seen only once; the top ten take less than 15%. The V and J ends lost 6 bases and 5 bases, in that order; junction bases with no gene match: 16. The CDR3 runs 17 residues. Germline V gene sequence: CDR1 SGHAT, CDR2 FQNNGV. Treatment specified: over 15 received Ad26.COV2.S at low or high dose, single or two shots; about 5 received placebo; per-sample allocation not given. Day 63 after the first vaccine or placebo injection was the time point for sampling. In Boston, the donor was an adult between 18-55 years of age.

The receptor was derived from a person aged 18-60 years who received the Ad26.COV2.S COVID-19 vaccine or a placebo. This sequence joins TRBV11-2 and TRBJ2-5; 9 nucleotides align to TRBD2. This specimen was peripheral blood, taken in a trial of Ad26.COV2.S vaccine versus placebo. This CDR3 is CASRGGGLSGSGETQYF. The DNA for the CDR3 is TGTGCCAGCAGGGGGGGAGGGCTTAGCGGGAGTGGTGAGACCCAGTACTTC.